Presented here are 5 T cell receptor beta chains from one specimen sequenced in a study of post-analysis software for immune sequencing data. Overall study results and limits: Controls showed lower frequencies than patients for roughly 5 TRBV segments, and TRBV5-6, TRBV5-1 and TRBV20-1 were among these.

Each TCR beta cDNA library carried unique molecular identifiers. In TCRdb, the PCR reads were re-called with MiXCR into one record per CDR3 protein. The sample gives approximately 250,000 distinct CDR3 sequences, 36% of which show up once; around 5.2% is in the top ten. Which antigens these TCRs recognize remains unknown. The sequenced sample consisted of blood. The origin of the receptors is a girl aged 10 to 17 with multiple sclerosis.

J is TRBJ2-5 and V is TRBV3-1; weak D call: TRBD1 (6 bases). V lost 8 bases and J 4 bases, leaving 14 bases between the germline ends. Germline CDR1 is LGHDT and CDR2 is YNNKEL (reference sequence). The CDR3 runs to 13 residues. DNA of the CDR3: TGTGCCAGCGTGCAAACAGGGAGAGAGACCCAGTACTTC. This encodes CASVQTGRETQYF.

A word on this clonotype: This sequence may be a read error, since a much larger clone differs from it by one base. The gene calls are TRBV5-1 and TRBJ2-3; 9 bases map to TRBD2. With V trimmed by 7 bases and J by 7 bases, 10 bases remained unmatched. This CDR3 has 14 residues. The germline V gene has CDR1 SGHRS and CDR2 YFSETQ. The CDR3 here is CASFESGGHHTQYF. In nucleotides, the CDR3 is TGCGCCAGCTTCGAGAGCGGGGGGCACCATACGCAGTATTTT.

In this sample, this clonotype turned up many times. The V call is TRBV6-6, the J call TRBJ2-5, with 11 positions matching TRBD2. The CDR3 is 15 residues long. The J segment lost 4 bases and the V segment lost 5 bases, leaving 6 bases of the junction unmatched. CDR1 is MNHNY, CDR2 SVGAGI, per germline (reference sequence). The CDR3, as DNA: TGTGCCAGCAGTGACCCCGGGACTAGCGGAGAGACCCAGTACTTC. It is translated as CASSDPGTSGETQYF.

This clonotype was counted between two and nine times. This sequence joins TRBV28 and TRBJ1-6; 8 nucleotides align to TRBD1. The CDR3 loop spans 15 amino acids. J was trimmed by 7 bases and V by 7 bases; bases with no gene match: 9. Germline lookup yields CDR1 MDHEN and CDR2 SYDVKM. The chain's CDR3 is CASIAAGQENSPLHF. The CDR3 bases are TGTGCCAGCATAGCGGCGGGACAGGAGAATTCACCCCTCCACTTT.

This clonotype has at least ten counts. The chain has TRBV20-1 and TRBJ1-5; D is uncertain. Trimming cost V 2 bases and J 6 bases, with 14 bases left between them. The CDR3 consists of 14 residues. CDR1 and CDR2 (germline): DFQATT, SNEGSKA (reference sequence). The CDR3 DNA reads TGCAGTGCTAGAACTGCTCCCTCGGCTCAGCCCCAGCATTTT. Residues: CSARTAPSAQPQHF.